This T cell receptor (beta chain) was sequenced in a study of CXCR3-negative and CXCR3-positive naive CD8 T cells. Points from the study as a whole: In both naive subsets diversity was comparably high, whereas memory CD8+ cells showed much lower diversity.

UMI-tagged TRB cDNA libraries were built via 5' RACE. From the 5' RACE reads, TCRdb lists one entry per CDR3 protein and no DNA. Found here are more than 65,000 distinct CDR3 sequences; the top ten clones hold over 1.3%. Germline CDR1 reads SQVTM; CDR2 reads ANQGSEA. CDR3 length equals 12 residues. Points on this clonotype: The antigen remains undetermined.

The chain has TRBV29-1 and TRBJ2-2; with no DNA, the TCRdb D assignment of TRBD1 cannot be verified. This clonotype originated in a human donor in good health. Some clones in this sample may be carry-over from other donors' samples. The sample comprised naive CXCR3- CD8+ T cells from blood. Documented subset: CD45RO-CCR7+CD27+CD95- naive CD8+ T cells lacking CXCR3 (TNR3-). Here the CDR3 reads CSALTGYGELFF.